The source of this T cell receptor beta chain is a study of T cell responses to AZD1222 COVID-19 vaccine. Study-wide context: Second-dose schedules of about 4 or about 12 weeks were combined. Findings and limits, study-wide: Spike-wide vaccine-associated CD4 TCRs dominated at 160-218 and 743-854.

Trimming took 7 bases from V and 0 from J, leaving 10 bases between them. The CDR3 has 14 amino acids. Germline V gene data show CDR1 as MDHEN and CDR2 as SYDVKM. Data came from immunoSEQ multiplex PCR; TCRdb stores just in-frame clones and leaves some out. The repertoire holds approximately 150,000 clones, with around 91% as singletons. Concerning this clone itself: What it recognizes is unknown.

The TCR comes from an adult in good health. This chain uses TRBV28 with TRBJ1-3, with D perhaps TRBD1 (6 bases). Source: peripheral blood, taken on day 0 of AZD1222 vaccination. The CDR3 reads CASISGHSGNTIYF. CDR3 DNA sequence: TGTGCCAGCATTTCGGGACACTCTGGAAACACCATATATTTT.